The clone carrying this T cell receptor (beta chain) has just one count. As yet, its antigen is unknown. The CDR3 consists of 13 residues. Trimming at V came to 4 bases and at J to 8 bases, leaving 6 bases not matched to a gene. The V gene's germline CDR1 is SQVTM and CDR2 ANQGSEA. This sample was taken from a study of cytomegalovirus exposure and HLA in healthy donors. Study background: Unique TCRs numbering some 80 million, obtained from HLA-typed donors, made up an early data release. Study outcomes and limitations: What TCR beta sequences reportedly achieved was accurate prediction of HLA-A and HLA-B alleles in most subjects. HLA alleles showed associations with some 17,000 TCR beta sequences in a later analysis, at a 0.05 false discovery rate.

Use of 60 Vbeta and 13 Jbeta primers characterized the PCR. Original analysis: Later, 65 million to 85 million unique TCR beta chains were counted in an analysis, and approximately 9.9 million of them were shared. Sequencing used immunoSEQ multiplex PCR; TCRdb keeps in-frame clones, though not all of them. The V and J calls and the clone size are those of that table, but D and trimming were determined from the DNA. The sample has 150,000 to 200,000 clones; around 75% are singletons. The sequence came from a woman aged 25 to 39 in good health and CMV-seronegative. The rearrangement links TRBV29-1 to TRBJ1-4; 8 bases are a match to TRBD1. Specimen: PBMCs. Here the CDR3 DNA reads TGCAGCGTTGGGACAGGGATTGGGGAAAAACTGTTTTTT. Its protein is CSVGTGIGEKLFF.